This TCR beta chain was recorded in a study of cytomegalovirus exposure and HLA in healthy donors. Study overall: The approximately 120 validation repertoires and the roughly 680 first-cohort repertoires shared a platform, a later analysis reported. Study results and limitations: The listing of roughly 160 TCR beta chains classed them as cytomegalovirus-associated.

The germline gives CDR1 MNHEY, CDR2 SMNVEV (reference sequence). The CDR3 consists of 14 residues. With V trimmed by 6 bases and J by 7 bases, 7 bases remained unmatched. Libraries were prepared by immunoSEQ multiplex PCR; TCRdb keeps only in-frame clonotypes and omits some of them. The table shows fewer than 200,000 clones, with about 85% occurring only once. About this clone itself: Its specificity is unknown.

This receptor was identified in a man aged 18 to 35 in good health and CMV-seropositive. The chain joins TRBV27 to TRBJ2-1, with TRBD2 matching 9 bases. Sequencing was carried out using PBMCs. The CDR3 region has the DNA TGTGCCAGCAGCGCGGGGGGGAGAGGTAATGAGCAGTTCTTC. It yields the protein CASSAGGRGNEQFF.